This TCR beta chain was captured by sequencing in a study of regulatory T cells in long-lasting Graves disease (dated by TCRdb to the early 2020s). With regard to the full study: Persistent Graves' disease meant more than 5 years of antithyroid drug treatment with TSH receptor autoantibodies that stayed positive. The study took place in China and was registered as a clinical trial. Patients with persistent Graves' disease were compared with patients with newly diagnosed Graves' disease using TCR sequencing and RNA sequencing of peripheral blood. In the clinical cohort, patients with persistent Graves' disease had used antithyroid drugs for an average of roughly 10 years. A total of roughly 35 samples underwent TCR sequencing: 13 from persistent and roughly 20 from newly diagnosed Graves' disease patients. What the authors observed across the whole study: A larger number of public clonotypes was shared among persistent patients (around 2,700) than among newly diagnosed patients (over 850). Sequencing and analysis were restricted to the TCR beta chain. TRBV28, TRBJ1-2 and TRBJ2-5 were preferentially used in persistent disease, while TRBV20-1 and TRBJ2-1 were favored in newly diagnosed disease. Lower TCR Shannon entropy and fewer highly expanded clones were observed in persistent Graves' disease patients than in newly diagnosed patients, which suggested clonal expansion. Only peripheral blood was studied, because thyroid tissue, the primary lesion, was inaccessible. As a limitation, the authors acknowledged that the small sample size may reduce accuracy.

The time point label corresponds to: persistent/refractory GD, antithyroid drugs over 5 years with positive TRAb. RNA was extracted from PBMCs in TRIzol for both TCR sequencing and RNA sequencing. The diagnosis of Graves' disease was made according to American Thyroid Association guidelines. The patients came from an endocrinology department in Xi'an, China. From each patient, 8 to 10 milliliters of peripheral blood was collected into an EDTA anticoagulant tube. Ficoll Paque Plus density gradient separation was used to isolate PBMCs, and no further T cell sorting was done. An Agilent 2100 Bioanalyzer and agarose gel were used to check RNA quality, and a NanoDrop 2000 was used to measure RNA concentration. CDR1 and CDR2 (SQVTM, ANQGSEA) derive from the germline V gene. The CDR3 runs 11 amino acids, cysteine and phenylalanine included. Just the 33-base CDR3 DNA is kept, in frame starting at base 1. V is pared back by 1 base and J by 10 bases, with 10 bases lying between the germline termini.

The library relied on multiplex PCR. Sequencing was performed on an Illumina HiSeq 4000. iRepertoire HTBI primers and Arm-PCR amplification of CDR3 regions were used to construct TCR beta libraries. PCR products were gel purified before sequencing. Concerning the study's data processing: A total of some 60 TRBV and 14 TRBJ segments were identified across samples and were used for gene usage analysis of CDR3 amino acid clonotypes. COPE and FqMerger were used to merge filtered high-quality paired reads into contigs. BLAST was used to align contigs to IMGT TRBV, TRBD and TRBJ reference genes, with CDR3 defined following IMGT. Highly expanded clones were defined as clonotypes with a frequency above 0.1%. Repertoire diversity was measured by Shannon entropy, and V-J evenness by the Gini coefficient. A clonotype found in more than one individual was treated as public. TCRdb redid the processing of the public reads, applying fastp at Q25 and MiXCR, and retained in-frame beta chains. One record per CDR3 amino acid sequence lists the most common genes and DNA. V and J calls and clone size were set by TCRdb, not the authors. The sample contains approximately 400,000 distinct CDR3 sequences, less than 25% of them found a single time. Roughly 26% of the sample belongs to the ten largest clones.

This clonotype was seen many times. What this receptor recognizes is not known. No base-level quality is on record; no much larger clone is a single base apart. The clonotype originates from a female donor with Graves disease. Material: peripheral blood mononuclear cells (PBMCs), obtained when the disease was refractory, from a patient treated with antithyroid drugs. Here the chain combines TRBV29-1 and TRBJ1-1, with TRBD1 tentatively as D gene (6 bases match). Here is the DNA: TGCAGCGTTGAAGGCCGGGACATAGCTTTCTTT. Its protein reads: CSVEGRDIAFF. This CDR3, with the reference TRBV29-1 and TRBJ1-1 proteins standing in past its ends, gives the full variable domain SAVISQKPSRDICQRGTSLTIQCQVDSQVTMMFWYRQQPGQSLTLIATANQGSEATYESGFVIDKFPISRPNLTFSTLTVSNMSPEDSSIYLCSVEGRDIAFFGQGTRLTVV.